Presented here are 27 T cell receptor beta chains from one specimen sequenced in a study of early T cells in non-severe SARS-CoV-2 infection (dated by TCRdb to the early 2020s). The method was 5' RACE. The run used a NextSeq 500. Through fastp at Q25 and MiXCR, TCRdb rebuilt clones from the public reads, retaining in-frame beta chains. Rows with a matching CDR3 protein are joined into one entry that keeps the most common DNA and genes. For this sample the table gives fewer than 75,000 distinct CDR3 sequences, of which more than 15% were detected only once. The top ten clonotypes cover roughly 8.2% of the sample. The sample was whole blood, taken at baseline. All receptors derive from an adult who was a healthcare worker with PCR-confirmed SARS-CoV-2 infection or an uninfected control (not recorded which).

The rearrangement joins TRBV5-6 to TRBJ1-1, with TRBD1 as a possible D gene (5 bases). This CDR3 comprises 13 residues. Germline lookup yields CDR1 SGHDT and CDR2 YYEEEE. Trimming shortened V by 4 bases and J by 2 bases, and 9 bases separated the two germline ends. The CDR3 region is CASSRDFNTEAFF. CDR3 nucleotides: TGTGCCAGCAGCCGGGACTTTAACACTGAAGCTTTCTTT.

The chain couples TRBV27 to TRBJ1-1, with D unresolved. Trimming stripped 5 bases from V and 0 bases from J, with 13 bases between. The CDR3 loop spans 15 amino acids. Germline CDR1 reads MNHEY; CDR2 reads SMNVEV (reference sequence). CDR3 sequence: CASSAMGFMNTEAFF. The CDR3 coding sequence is TGTGCCAGCAGTGCGATGGGGTTCATGAACACTGAAGCTTTCTTT.

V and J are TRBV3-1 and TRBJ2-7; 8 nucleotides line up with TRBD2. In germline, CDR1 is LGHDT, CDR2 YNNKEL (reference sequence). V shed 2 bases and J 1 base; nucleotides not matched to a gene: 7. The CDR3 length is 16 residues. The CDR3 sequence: CASSQMSRGASYEQYF. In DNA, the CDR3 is TGTGCCAGCAGCCAAATGTCGCGGGGGGCTTCCTACGAGCAGTACTTC.

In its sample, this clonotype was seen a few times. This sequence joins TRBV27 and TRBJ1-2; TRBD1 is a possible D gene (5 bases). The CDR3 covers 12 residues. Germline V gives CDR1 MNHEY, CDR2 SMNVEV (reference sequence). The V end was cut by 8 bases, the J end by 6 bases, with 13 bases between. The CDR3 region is CASSSLGDGYTF. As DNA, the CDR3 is TGTGCCAGCTCTTCCTTAGGGGATGGCTACACCTTC.

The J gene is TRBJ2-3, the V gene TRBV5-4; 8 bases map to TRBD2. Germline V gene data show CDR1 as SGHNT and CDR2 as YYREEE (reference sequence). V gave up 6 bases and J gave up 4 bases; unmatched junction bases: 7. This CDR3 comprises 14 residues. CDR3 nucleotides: TGTGCCAGCAACAAAAACGGGGGGGCAGATACGCAGTATTTT. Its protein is CASNKNGGADTQYF.

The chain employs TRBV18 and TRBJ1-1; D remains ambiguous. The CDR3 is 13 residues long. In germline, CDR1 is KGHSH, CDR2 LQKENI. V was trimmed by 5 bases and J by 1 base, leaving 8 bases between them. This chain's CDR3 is CASSTKQNTEAFF. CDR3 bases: TGTGCCAGCTCAACGAAACAGAACACTGAAGCTTTCTTT.

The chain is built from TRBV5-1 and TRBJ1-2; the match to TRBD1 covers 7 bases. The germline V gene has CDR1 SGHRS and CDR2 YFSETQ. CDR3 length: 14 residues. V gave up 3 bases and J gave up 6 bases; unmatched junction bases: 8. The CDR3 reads CASSSTGWGDGYTF. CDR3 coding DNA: TGCGCCAGCAGCTCGACAGGGTGGGGAGATGGCTACACCTTC.

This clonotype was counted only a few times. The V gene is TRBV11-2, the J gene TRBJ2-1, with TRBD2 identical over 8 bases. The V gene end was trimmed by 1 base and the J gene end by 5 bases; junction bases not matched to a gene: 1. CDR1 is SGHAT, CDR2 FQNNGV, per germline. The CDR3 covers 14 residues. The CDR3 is CASSLGAGDNEQFF. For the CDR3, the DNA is TGTGCCAGCAGCTTAGGAGCGGGAGACAATGAGCAGTTCTTC. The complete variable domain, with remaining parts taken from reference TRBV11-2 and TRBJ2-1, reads EAGVAQSPRYKIIEKRQSVAFWCNPISGHATLYWYQQILGQGPKLLIQFQNNGVVDDSQLPKDRFSAERLKGVDSTLKIQPAKLEDSAVYLCASSLGAGDNEQFFGPGTRLTVL.

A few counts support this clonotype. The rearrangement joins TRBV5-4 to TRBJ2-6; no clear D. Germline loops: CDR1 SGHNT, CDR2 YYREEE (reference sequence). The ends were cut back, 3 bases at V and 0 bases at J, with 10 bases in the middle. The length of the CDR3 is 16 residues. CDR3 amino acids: CASSSRTHSGANVLTF. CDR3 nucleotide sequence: TGTGCCAGCAGCTCGCGGACCCACTCTGGGGCCAACGTCCTGACTTTC.

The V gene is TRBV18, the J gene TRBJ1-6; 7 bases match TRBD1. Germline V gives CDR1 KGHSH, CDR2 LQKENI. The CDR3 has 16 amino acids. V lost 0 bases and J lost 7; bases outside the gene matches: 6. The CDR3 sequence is CASSPPSAGGNSPLHF. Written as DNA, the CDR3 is TGTGCCAGCTCACCACCTTCGGCAGGGGGAAATTCACCCCTCCACTTT.

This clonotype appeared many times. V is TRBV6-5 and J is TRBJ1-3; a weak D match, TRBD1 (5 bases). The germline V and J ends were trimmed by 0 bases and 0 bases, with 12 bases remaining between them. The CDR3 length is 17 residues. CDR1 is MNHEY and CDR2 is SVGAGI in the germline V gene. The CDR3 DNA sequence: TGTGCCAGCAGTTACTCGTCGGCAGGGAACTCTGGAAACACCATATATTTT. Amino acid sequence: CASSYSSAGNSGNTIYF.

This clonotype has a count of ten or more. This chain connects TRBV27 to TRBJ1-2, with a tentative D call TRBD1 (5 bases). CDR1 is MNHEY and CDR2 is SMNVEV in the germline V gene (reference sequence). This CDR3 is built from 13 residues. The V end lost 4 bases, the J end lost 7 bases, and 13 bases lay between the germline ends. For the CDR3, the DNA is TGTGCCAGCAGTTGGCAGGGAAGTGGTGGCTACACCTTC. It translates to CASSWQGSGGYTF.

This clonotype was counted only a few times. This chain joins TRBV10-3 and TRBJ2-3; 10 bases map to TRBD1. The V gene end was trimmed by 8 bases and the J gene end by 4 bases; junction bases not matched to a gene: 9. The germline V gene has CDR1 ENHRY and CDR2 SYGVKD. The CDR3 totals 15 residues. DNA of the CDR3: TGTGCCATCCAAGTAGACAGGGGGCGGTCAGATACGCAGTATTTT. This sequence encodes CAIQVDRGRSDTQYF.

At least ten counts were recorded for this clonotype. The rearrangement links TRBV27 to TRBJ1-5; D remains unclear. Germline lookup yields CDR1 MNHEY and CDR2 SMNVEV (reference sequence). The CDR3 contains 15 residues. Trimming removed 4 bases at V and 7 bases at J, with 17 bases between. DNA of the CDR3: TGTGCCAGCAGTTCCATCGACAAGCCAGGACAGCCCCAGCATTTT. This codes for CASSSIDKPGQPQHF.

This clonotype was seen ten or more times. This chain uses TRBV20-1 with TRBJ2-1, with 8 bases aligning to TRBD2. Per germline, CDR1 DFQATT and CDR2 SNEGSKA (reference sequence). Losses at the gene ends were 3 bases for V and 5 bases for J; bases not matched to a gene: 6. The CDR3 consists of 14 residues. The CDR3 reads CSASTAGDHNEQFF. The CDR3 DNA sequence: TGCAGTGCTAGTACAGCGGGAGATCACAATGAGCAGTTCTTC.

The CDR3 sequence: CASSFGRDFYGYTF. The DNA of the CDR3 is TGTGCCAGCAGTTTCGGACGGGATTTCTATGGCTACACCTTC. V is TRBV6-5 and J is TRBJ1-2, with D uncertain. Germline-derived CDR1 and CDR2 are MNHEY and SVGAGI. Trimming left V 4 bases short and J 4 bases short, with 13 bases between. This CDR3 has 14 amino acids.

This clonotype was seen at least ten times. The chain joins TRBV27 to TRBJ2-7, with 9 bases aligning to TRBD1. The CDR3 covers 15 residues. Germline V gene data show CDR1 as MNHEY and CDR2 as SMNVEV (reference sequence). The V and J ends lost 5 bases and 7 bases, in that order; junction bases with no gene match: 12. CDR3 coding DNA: TGTGCCAGCAGTCCCCGTGGGACAGGGATTTTAGAGCAGTACTTC. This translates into CASSPRGTGILEQYF.

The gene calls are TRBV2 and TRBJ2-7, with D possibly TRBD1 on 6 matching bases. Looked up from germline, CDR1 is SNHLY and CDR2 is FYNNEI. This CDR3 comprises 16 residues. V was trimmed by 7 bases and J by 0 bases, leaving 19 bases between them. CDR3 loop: CASNPRTARSSYEQYF. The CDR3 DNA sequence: TGTGCCAGCAACCCCCGGACAGCTCGAAGCTCCTACGAGCAGTACTTC.

The CDR3 DNA sequence: TGTGCCAGCAGAAAACAGGGTAATTCACCCCTCCACTTT. Residues: CASRKQGNSPLHF. V is TRBV25-1 and J is TRBJ1-6, with D perhaps matching TRBD1 (6 bases). Germline assignment: CDR1 MGHDK and CDR2 SYGVNS. The CDR3 loop spans 13 amino acids. The ends were cut back, 6 bases at V and 6 bases at J, with 9 bases in the middle.

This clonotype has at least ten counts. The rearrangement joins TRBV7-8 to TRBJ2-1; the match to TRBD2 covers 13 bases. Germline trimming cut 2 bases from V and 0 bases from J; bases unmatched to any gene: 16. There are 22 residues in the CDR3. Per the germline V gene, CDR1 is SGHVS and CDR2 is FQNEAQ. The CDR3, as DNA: TGTGCCAGCAGCTTAATCCCCCCGGGACTAGCGGGATTAAGGGGCTCCTACAATGAGCAGTTCTTC. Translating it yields CASSLIPPGLAGLRGSYNEQFF.

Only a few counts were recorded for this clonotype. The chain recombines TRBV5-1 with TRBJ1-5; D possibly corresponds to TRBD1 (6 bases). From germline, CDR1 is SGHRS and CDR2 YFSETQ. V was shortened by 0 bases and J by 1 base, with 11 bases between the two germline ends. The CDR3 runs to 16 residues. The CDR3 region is CASSLGGPGSNQPQHF. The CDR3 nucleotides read TGCGCCAGCAGCTTGGGGGGGCCGGGGAGCAATCAGCCCCAGCATTTT. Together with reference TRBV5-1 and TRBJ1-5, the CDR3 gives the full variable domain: KAGVTQTPRYLIKTRGQQVTLSCSPISGHRSVSWYQQTPGQGLQFLFEYFSETQRNKGNFPGRFSGRQFSNSRSEMNVSTLELGDSALYLCASSLGGPGSNQPQHFGDGTRLSIL.

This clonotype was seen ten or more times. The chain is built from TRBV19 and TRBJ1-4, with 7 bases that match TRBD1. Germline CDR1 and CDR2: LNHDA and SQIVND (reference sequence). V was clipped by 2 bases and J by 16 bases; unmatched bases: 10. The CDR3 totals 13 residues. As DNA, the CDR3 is TGTGCCAGTAGTATATCTCGGACAGGTTTACCGTTTTTT. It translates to CASSISRTGLPFF.

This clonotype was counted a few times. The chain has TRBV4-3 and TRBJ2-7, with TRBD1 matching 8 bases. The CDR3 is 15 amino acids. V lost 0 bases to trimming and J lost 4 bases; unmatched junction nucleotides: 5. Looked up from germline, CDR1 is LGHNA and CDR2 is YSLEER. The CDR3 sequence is CASSQETGVGYEQYF. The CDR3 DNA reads TGCGCCAGCAGCCAAGAGACAGGGGTAGGGTACGAGCAGTACTTC.

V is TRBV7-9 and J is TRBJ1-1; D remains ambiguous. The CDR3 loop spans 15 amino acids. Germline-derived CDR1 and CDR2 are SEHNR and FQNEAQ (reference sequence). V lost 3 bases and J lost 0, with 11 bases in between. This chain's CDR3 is CASSFERGVNTEAFF. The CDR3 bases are TGTGCCAGCAGCTTCGAACGCGGCGTGAACACTGAAGCTTTCTTT.

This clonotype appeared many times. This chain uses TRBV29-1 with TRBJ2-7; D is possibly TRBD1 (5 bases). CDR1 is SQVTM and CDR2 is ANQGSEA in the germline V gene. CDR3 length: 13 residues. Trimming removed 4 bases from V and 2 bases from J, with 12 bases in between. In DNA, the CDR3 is TGCAGCGTTGGCTCAGGGAAGCCCTACGAGCAGTACTTC. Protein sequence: CSVGSGKPYEQYF.

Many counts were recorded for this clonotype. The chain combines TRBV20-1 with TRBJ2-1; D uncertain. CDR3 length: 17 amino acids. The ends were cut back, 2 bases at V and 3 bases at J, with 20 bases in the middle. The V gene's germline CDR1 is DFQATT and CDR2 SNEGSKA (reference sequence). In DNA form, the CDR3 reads TGCAGTGCTAGACCCCGATTTAACTTTGCCGACTACAATGAGCAGTTCTTC. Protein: CSARPRFNFADYNEQFF.

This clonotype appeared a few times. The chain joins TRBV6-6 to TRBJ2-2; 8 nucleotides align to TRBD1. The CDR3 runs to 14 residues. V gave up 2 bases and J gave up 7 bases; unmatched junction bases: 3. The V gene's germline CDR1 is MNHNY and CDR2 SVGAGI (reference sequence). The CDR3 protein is CASSYAGGDGELFF. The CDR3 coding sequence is TGTGCCAGCAGTTACGCAGGGGGCGACGGGGAGCTGTTTTTT.